This paragraph covers one T cell receptor (beta chain) sequence. What it binds is unknown. The sample belongs to a study of T cell responses to AZD1222 COVID-19 vaccine. Findings and limits, study-wide: At baseline, seropositivity was found in only 6 or 7 AZD1222 recipients. Every sample of the repertoires postdated the peak T cell response.

Germline V gives CDR1 LNHDA, CDR2 SQIVND (reference sequence). V lost 2 bases and J lost 5; bases outside the gene matches: 6. The CDR3 contains 17 residues. Some clones are missing from TCRdb's copy, which holds only in-frame ones; the method was immunoSEQ multiplex PCR. This table has some 120,000 clones, more than 75% appearing once. The sequencing here drew on peripheral blood, taken on day 0 of AZD1222 vaccination. This chain joins TRBV19 and TRBJ2-3; 14 bases agree with TRBD2. This TCR came from an adult in good health. CDR3 sequence (DNA): TGTGCCAGTAGTATAAGAGCCGGACTAGCGGGAGGAGATACGCAGTATTTT. It translates to CASSIRAGLAGGDTQYF.